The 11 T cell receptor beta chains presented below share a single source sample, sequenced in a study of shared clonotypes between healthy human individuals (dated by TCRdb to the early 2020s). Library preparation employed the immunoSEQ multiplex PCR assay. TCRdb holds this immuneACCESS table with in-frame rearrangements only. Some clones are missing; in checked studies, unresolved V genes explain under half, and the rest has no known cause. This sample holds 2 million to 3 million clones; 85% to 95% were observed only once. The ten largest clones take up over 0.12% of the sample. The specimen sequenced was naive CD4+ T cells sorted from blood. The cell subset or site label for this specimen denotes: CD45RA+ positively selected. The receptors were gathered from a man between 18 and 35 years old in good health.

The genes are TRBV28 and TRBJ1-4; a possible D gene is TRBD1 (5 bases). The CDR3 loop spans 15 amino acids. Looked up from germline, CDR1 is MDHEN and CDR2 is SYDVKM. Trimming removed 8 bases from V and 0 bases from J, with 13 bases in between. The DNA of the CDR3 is TGTGCCAGCGTTGTAGGAGGGGCAACTAATGAAAAACTGTTTTTT. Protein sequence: CASVVGGATNEKLFF. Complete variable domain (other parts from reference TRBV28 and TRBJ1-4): DVKVTQSSRYLVKRTGEKVFLECVQDMDHENMFWYRQDPGLGLRLIYFSYDVKMKEKGDIPEGYSVSREKKERFSLILESASTNQTSMYLCASVVGGATNEKLFFGSGTQLSVL.

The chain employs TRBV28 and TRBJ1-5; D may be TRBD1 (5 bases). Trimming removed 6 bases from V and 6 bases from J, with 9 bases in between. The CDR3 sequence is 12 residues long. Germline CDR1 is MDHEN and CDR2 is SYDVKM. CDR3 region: CASRGPTQPQHF. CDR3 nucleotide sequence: TGTGCCAGCAGGGGGCCGACTCAGCCCCAGCATTTT.

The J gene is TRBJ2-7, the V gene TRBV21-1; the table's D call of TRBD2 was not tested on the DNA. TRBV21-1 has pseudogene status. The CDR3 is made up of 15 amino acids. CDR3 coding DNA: TGTGCCAGCAGCAAGCCCCCTAGCGGGAGGCCCCTTGCGTACTTC. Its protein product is CASSKPPSGRPLAYF.

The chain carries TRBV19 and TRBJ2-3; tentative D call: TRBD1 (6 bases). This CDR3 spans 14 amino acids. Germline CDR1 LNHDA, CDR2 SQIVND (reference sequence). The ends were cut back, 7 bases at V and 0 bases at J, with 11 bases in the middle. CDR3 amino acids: CASMKQGSTDTQYF. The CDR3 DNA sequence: TGTGCCAGTATGAAACAGGGTAGCACAGATACGCAGTATTTT. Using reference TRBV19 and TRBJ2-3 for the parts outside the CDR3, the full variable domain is DGGITQSPKYLFRKEGQNVTLSCEQNLNHDAMYWYRQDPGQGLRLIYYSQIVNDFQKGDIAEGYSVSREKKESFPLTVTSAQKNPTAFYLCASMKQGSTDTQYFGPGTRLTVL.

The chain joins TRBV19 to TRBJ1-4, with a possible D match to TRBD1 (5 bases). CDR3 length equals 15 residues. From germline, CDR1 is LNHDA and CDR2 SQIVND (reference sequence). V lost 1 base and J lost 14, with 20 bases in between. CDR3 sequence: CASSIASTVPLMLFF. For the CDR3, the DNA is TGTGCCAGTAGTATAGCATCGACAGTGCCCCTTATGCTGTTTTTT.

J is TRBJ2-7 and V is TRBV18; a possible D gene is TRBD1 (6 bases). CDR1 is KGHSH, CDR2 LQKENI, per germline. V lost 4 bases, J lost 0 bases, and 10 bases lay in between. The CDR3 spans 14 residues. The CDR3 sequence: CASSRSGDSYEQYF. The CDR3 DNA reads TGTGCCAGCTCACGTTCAGGGGACTCCTACGAGCAGTACTTC.

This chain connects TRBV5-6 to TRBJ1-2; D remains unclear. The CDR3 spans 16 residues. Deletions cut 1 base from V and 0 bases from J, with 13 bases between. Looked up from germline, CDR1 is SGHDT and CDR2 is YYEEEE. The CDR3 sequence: CASSLLAGKANYGYTF. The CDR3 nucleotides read TGTGCCAGCAGCTTGTTGGCGGGAAAAGCTAACTATGGCTACACCTTC.

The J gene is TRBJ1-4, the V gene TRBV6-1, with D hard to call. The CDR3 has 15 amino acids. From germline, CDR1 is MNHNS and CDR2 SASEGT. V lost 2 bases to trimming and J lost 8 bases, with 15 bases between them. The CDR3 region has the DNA TGTGCCAGCAGTGAAAAGGAGGGAGTAAGGGAAAAACTGTTTTTT. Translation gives CASSEKEGVREKLFF.

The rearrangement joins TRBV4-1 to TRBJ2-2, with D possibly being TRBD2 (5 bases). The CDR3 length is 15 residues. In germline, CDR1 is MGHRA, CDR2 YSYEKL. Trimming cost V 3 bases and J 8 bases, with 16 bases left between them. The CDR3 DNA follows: TGCGCCAGCAGCCAGTATCTCGGGGTAGGGGGGGAGCTGTTTTTT. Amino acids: CASSQYLGVGGELFF.

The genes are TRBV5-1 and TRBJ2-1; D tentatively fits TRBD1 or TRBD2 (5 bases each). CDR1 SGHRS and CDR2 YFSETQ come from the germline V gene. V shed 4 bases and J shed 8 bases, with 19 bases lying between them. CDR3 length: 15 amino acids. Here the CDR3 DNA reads TGCGCCAGCAGCCTCCCAACGGGGCCGATGGATGAGCAGTTCTTC. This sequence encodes CASSLPTGPMDEQFF.

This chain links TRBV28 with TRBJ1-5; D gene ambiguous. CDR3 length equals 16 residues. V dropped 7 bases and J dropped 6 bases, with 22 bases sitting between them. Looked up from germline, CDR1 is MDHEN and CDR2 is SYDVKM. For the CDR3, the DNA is TGTGCCAGCACCCCCCCGGGTCCGGGATGGAGTCAGCCCCAGCATTTT. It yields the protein CASTPPGPGWSQPQHF.